This T cell receptor (beta chain) was obtained from a study of cytomegalovirus exposure and HLA in healthy donors (dated by TCRdb to 2015 to 2018). About the investigation overall: In an earlier analysis of around 540 of the donors, approximately 260 Gb of sequence data and 100 million or so unique TCR beta sequences from 150 million to 200 million T cells were reported. HLA typing covered class I and class II loci at four-digit resolution. A separate validation cohort of roughly 120 different subjects was used in addition to the roughly 640-subject first cohort. The number of donors typed differed by locus, with 629-630 for A, B, C, DRB1 and DQB1, 522 for DQA1, over 600 for DPA1, and around 430 for DPB1. A later genetic analysis used genome-wide SNP genotypes for about 60% of the roughly 670 donors, treating that subset as a discovery cohort. Rather than drawing on any new phenotypic data, the later analysis identified candidate immune exposures from TCR beta sequences and the way those sequences occurred across donors. In a later analysis, previously published TCR beta repertoires from 600 to 850 donors were re-analyzed and high-resolution HLA genotyping was added so that TCR occurrence patterns could be studied. Roughly 5 DR-DQ haplotypes were treated as single units for association and clustering because of strong linkage in the cohort. Of the roughly 400 genotyped donors, about 84% fell in the genetic ancestry cluster associated with self-reported Caucasian donors. In an earlier analysis of 587 of the donors, high-throughput TCR beta sequencing was used to judge whether each TCR beta V gene segment behaved as functional or pseudogenic. On average, roughly 240,000 unique TCR beta nucleotide sequences were sequenced per donor among 350 to 400 genotyped donors of the cohort, with 15% to 20% of those sequences being non-productive. Every repertoire in the discovery cohort had been generated on one and the same sequencing platform. The study was designed to test whether signatures of past pathogen exposure could be identified by cataloging public T cell receptors. Using immunosequencing, the study profiled T cell repertoires from 666 subjects and related those repertoires to cytomegalovirus serostatus. Donor age, sex, ethnicity and CMV serostatus were compiled together with the repertoire data. The study combined high-throughput TCR immunosequencing, statistical association of individual TCRs with disease status, and machine learning to predict cytomegalovirus infection status. About 310 gigabases of sequencing data and approximately 80 million unique TCR sequences were included in an early release covering roughly 600 HLA-typed donors.

Libraries were built with the immunoSEQ multiplex PCR assay. For the multiplex PCR, a mixture combining 60 forward primers for TCR Vbeta segments and 13 reverse primers for TCR Jbeta segments was used. The CDR3 region of rearranged TCR beta genes was amplified from genomic DNA by a multiplex PCR assay. On the Illumina HiSeq System, the amplified TCR beta libraries were sequenced as 87-base-pair reads. The authors' pipeline ran thus. Across the roughly 600 repertoires, a later analysis counted roughly 77 million unique TCR beta chains, some 11 million of which were shared by at least two donors. A nearest-neighbor algorithm error-corrected the raw reads and collapsed the reads into unique sequences, merging closely related sequences to remove PCR and sequencing errors. To assign V, D and J gene segments, CDR3 sequences were aligned to IMGT reference sequences. For a sequence to be retained, at least a six-nucleotide match to both a V gene segment and a J gene segment was required. Rearrangements were called productive when the CDR3 lacked stop codons and stayed in frame with V and J; all others were non-productive. Following IMGT convention, CDR3 was defined as the stretch from the second conserved V-encoded cysteine up to the conserved J-encoded phenylalanine. Sequences without an unambiguous match to a single V gene segment were excluded from the earlier analysis of over 500 of the donors. In an earlier analysis of approximately 560 of the donors, a V segment was called functional when productive rearrangements were above 56.7%, and segregating when the standard deviation between donors exceeded 5%. A statistical classification framework was developed to diagnose cytomegalovirus status using the catalog of TCR beta chain sequences. A later analysis assigned V and J genes by comparing TCR nucleotide sequences with IMGT/GENE-DB human TR gene sequences. In a later analysis, CDR3 sequences and most-parsimonious VDJ recombination scenarios were assigned using the TCRdist pipeline. In a later analysis, every TCR beta chain was defined by the combination of its CDR3 amino acid sequence and its V-gene family, and reads without a unique V-gene family were dropped. A later analysis removed 550 to 700 highly shared, low-generation-probability nucleotide sequences to deal with suspected cross-contamination and a sequencing artifact. In a later analysis, a clonal expansion index was calculated for each public chain from normalized within-repertoire ranks of inferred template counts. In a later analysis, generation probabilities were computed with a VDJ recombination model fitted to out-of-frame rearrangements, and the resulting probabilities were checked against IGoR. A later analysis scored TCR-TCR, TCR-HLA and TCR-CMV co-occurrence with hypergeometric tests, applying a repertoire-size bias correction to TCR pairs. In a later analysis, false discovery rates were estimated by permuting HLA or CMV assignments 20 times. In a later analysis, co-occurring TCRs were grouped using DBSCAN, and TCRdist sequence similarity was added for clustering within HLA-allele-positive subsets. Repertoires with fewer than 30,000 or more than 120,000 public chains were left out of co-occurrence clustering, as were four to six repertoires with anomalous nucleotide sharing. The immuneACCESS repertoire file appears here via TCRdb, limited to in-frame rearrangements. These files lack a portion of the clones; in checked studies, under half of the deficit traces to unresolved V genes, and the cause of the others is not known. That table supplies the V and J calls and clone size; D and trimming were determined from the DNA. The sample table includes approximately 110,000 clones. The leading ten clones occupy 2.2% of the sample.

The cohort comprised 710 or so healthy bone marrow donors. At the time of sampling, every cohort member was nominally healthy, though immune exposures that went unrecorded were likely present. The donor was CMV seronegative and belonged to the group of around 350 seronegative cohort members. A peripheral blood sample was provided by each donor, and peripheral blood mononuclear cells were used for TCR beta sequencing. Genomic DNA extraction from the blood cell samples was performed with the Qiagen DNeasy Blood Extraction Kit. Including the terminal cysteine and phenylalanine, the CDR3 comprises 23 residues. The DNA shown is the 69-base CDR3, in frame from base 1. CDR1 and CDR2 (MDHEN, SYDVKM) derive from the germline V gene. Compared with germline, V lacks 6 bases and J lacks 4 bases; bases without a gene match: 31. Points on this clone: What this receptor recognizes is not known.

Study-level results and caveats: In a later analysis, HLA-associated TCR beta chains showed more clonal expansion and lower generation probabilities than non-associated chains that were equally common. The only immune exposure information available for the cohort was CMV serostatus. Compared with the 666-donor mean, donors in an Asian-associated ancestry cluster had fewer N-insertions in productive TCRs, according to a later genetic analysis. The 87-base-pair reads could not distinguish some IMGT-functional V segments, including TRBV6-2 and TRBV6-3, so those segments were excluded. The presence/absence analyses assumed that sequencing depth was roughly uniform across donors, and that assumption may not be true. In a later analysis, 16,951 TCR beta sequences were associated with specific HLA alleles at a false discovery rate of 0.05. According to the authors, the approach could potentially be generalized to other disease states and immunological phenotypes. When HLA alleles, especially DR and DQ, strongly co-occurred, TCR associations were difficult to assign to individual alleles. A few of the identified cytomegalovirus-associated TCR beta chains were confirmed in vitro to be specific for cytomegalovirus antigens. Because some donors lacked HLA typing at each locus, the association tests relied only on the typed subset. Because counts were too low, approximately 15 rarely observed V segments, including chromosome 9 orphons, were excluded from the earlier analysis of fewer than 650 of the donors. A cluster of highly shared sequence variants was judged likely to represent a technical artifact of the sequencing pipeline. Only TCR beta chains were sequenced in this cohort, and the absence of alpha or paired-chain data limited detectable features. In the study, around 150 TCR beta chains were listed as associated with cytomegalovirus. In a later analysis, TCR association rates were found to vary across HLA loci, with the most associated TCRs seen for DRB1 alleles and the fewest for HLA-C alleles. A further reported finding was that TCR beta sequences accurately predicted the HLA-A and HLA-B alleles for most subjects in the first cohort. Several of the top co-occurrence clusters appeared to be linked to parvovirus B19, influenza, CMV and Epstein-Barr virus, according to a later analysis. Correlated functional status among segregating V segments might be attributable to linkage disequilibrium, but an unknown experimental factor could not be ruled out. In an earlier analysis of roughly 560 of the donors, most TCR beta V segments were observed in productive rearrangements about 90% or about 30% of the time, broadly matching IMGT annotations. Across donors, most TCR sequences were observed very rarely, whereas some public TCRs were present in many individuals. The classifier was reported to diagnose cytomegalovirus status with high specificity and sensitivity in both the original cohort and the validation cohort. A later genetic analysis associated a missense DCLRE1C variant with V-gene and J-gene trimming of TCR beta chains, and an independent cohort replicated the association. A later analysis found that most CMV-associated TCR beta chains appeared HLA-restricted, with HLA associations seemingly driven largely by CMV exposure.

This receptor was taken from a man aged 35-49 years in good health and CMV-seronegative. Sequenced input: PBMCs. The sequence links TRBV28 to TRBJ2-2; 8 middle bases align to TRBD2. The CDR3 protein: CASRSQRVVSTSGPGGVTGELFF. The DNA sequence is as follows: TGTGCCAGCAGATCCCAGAGGGTAGTGTCAACTAGCGGCCCGGGTGGGGTCACCGGGGAGCTGTTTTTT.